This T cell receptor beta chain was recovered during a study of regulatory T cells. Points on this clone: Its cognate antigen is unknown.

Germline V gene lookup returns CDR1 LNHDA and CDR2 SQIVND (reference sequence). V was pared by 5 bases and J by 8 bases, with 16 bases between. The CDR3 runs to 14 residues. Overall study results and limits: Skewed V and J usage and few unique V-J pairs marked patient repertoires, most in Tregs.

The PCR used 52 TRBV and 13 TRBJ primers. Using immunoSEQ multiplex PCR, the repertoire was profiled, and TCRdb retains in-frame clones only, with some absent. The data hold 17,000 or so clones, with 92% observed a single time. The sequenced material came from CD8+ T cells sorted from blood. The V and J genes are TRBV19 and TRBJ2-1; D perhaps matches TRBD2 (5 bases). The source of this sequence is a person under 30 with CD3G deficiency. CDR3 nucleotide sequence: TGTGCCAGTAGTCCCCGCTCGGGGTTAGATGAGCAGTTCTTC. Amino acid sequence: CASSPRSGLDEQFF.